A selection of T cell receptor beta chains follows, all from one sample in a study of blood T cell repertoires in COVID-19. Profiled with immunoSEQ multiplex PCR; TCRdb holds only in-frame clones, not every one. The data contain some 510,000 clones, around nine tenths of them seen just once; the ten biggest clones take up about 1.7%. Specimen: PBMCs or T cells enriched from blood (not recorded which). The receptors shown here come from a woman in her forties who had recovered from COVID-19. Both conserved end residues are part of each CDR3. The order of the fields is D gene, J gene, V gene, clone size, CDR3 protein, CDR3 DNA. D genes are given only for firm matches. Clone size, where shown, is once, few, many, or a class for clones that have expanded.

NA	TRBJ1-2	TRBV4-1	NA	CASSQQGNRVYGYTF	TGCGCCAGCAGCCAGCAAGGTAACAGGGTATATGGCTACACCTTC
TRBD1	TRBJ1-5	TRBV15	NA	CATTTGQGALNSNQPQHF	TGTGCCACCACTACGGGACAGGGGGCATTGAATAGCAATCAGCCCCAGCATTTT
NA	TRBJ2-1	TRBV7-2	NA	CASSSRDSILHEQFF	TGTGCCAGCAGCTCCCGGGACTCGATTTTACATGAGCAGTTCTTC
NA	TRBJ1-1	TRBV6-1	once	CASSEAGGLGTEAFF	TGTGCCAGCAGTGAGGCGGGAGGGTTGGGAACTGAAGCTTTCTTT
TRBD1	TRBJ2-7	TRBV7-9	NA	CASSLATGLTYEQYF	TGTGCCAGCAGCTTAGCGACAGGGCTTACCTACGAGCAGTACTTC
TRBD1	TRBJ2-7	TRBV11-3	NA	CASSSRTGESSSEQYF	TGTGCCAGCAGCTCCAGGACAGGGGAATCGTCTAGCGAGCAGTACTTC
TRBD2	TRBJ2-2	TRBV9	few	CASSLSGAGGLTGELFF	TGTGCCAGCAGCCTTAGTGGAGCGGGAGGTTTAACCGGGGAGCTGTTTTTT
TRBD2	TRBJ2-1	TRBV30	NA	CAWSFTSGSLNEQFF	TGTGCCTGGAGTTTTACTAGCGGGAGTTTGAATGAGCAGTTCTTC
TRBD2	TRBJ2-3	TRBV19	once	CASNVAGGSDTQYF	TGTGCCAGTAATGTAGCGGGAGGGAGTGATACGCAGTATTTT
NA	TRBJ1-1	TRBV5-1	NA	CASSFQGMDTEAFF	TGCGCCAGCAGCTTTCAGGGAATGGACACTGAAGCTTTCTTT
NA	TRBJ1-2	TRBV30	NA	CAWSEAGRGYGYTF	TGTGCCTGGAGTGAGGCGGGACGGGGCTATGGCTACACCTTC
TRBD2	TRBJ2-7	TRBV10-2	NA	CASNRGLAGSYEQYF	TGCGCCAGCAATCGGGGACTAGCGGGATCCTACGAGCAGTACTTC
TRBD1	TRBJ2-7	TRBV27	NA	CASSFTGTGEEQYF	TGTGCCAGCAGTTTCACCGGGACAGGGGAAGAGCAGTACTTC
NA	TRBJ1-6	TRBV7-8	NA	CASSLISRGQSPLHF	TGTGCCAGCAGCTTAATTTCCAGGGGTCAATCACCCCTCCACTTT
NA	TRBJ2-7	TRBV19	once	CASSIERVEKGAYEQYF	TGTGCCAGTAGTATTGAACGGGTGGAAAAGGGGGCCTACGAGCAGTACTTC
NA	TRBJ1-1	TRBV7-9	NA	CASSFTGTRNTEAFF	TGTGCCAGCAGCTTCACCGGGACACGGAACACTGAAGCTTTCTTT
NA	TRBJ1-3	TRBV3-1/TRBV3-2	NA	CASSQGTVSSGNTIYF	TGTGCCAGCAGCCAAGGGACAGTTAGCTCTGGAAACACCATATATTTT
TRBD1	TRBJ1-6	TRBV27	once	CASSFLGTANSPLHF	TGTGCCAGCAGTTTCTTAGGGACAGCTAATTCACCCCTCCACTTT
TRBD1	TRBJ1-1	TRBV19	NA	CASRPGTGFSTEAFF	TGTGCCAGTAGACCCGGGACAGGGTTTTCGACTGAAGCTTTCTTT
NA	TRBJ2-7	TRBV9	NA	CASSPHSSSYEQYF	TGTGCCAGCAGCCCCCACTCGAGCTCCTACGAGCAGTACTTC
NA	TRBJ1-2	TRBV7-9	NA	CASSLSGMLPGNYGYTF	TGTGCCAGCAGCTTATCTGGGATGCTACCGGGGAACTATGGCTACACCTTC
TRBD2	TRBJ2-7	TRBV5-4	NA	CASSDTSGTYEQYF	TGTGCCAGCAGCGACACTAGCGGGACCTACGAGCAGTACTTC
TRBD2	TRBJ2-1	TRBV5-4	NA	CASSLASRGSEQFF	TGTGCCAGCAGCTTGGCGTCGCGGGGGAGTGAGCAGTTCTTC
TRBD1	TRBJ1-2	TRBV11-2	NA	CASSRDRVDYGYTF	TGTGCCAGCAGCCGCGACAGGGTGGACTATGGCTACACCTTC
NA	TRBJ1-6	TRBV21-1	NA	CASSLRDRVSYNSPLHF	TGTGCCAGCAGCCTTCGGGACAGGGTGTCCTATAATTCACCCCTCCACTTT
TRBD1	TRBJ1-5	TRBV7-2	NA	CASSIDRDQPQHF	TGTGCCAGCAGCATCGACAGGGATCAGCCCCAGCATTTT
NA	TRBJ2-2	TRBV27	NA	CASSFLQATGELFF	TGTGCCAGCAGTTTCCTACAGGCAACCGGGGAGCTGTTTTTT
TRBD2	TRBJ2-1	TRBV15	NA	CATSRGVREGYNEQFF	TGTGCCACCAGCAGAGGTGTGCGGGAGGGGTACAATGAGCAGTTCTTC
TRBD2	TRBJ2-1	TRBV3-1/TRBV3-2	NA	CASSQDPGVAGGEQFF	TGTGCCAGCAGCCAAGACCCCGGGGTAGCGGGAGGCGAGCAGTTCTTC
NA	TRBJ2-3	TRBV11-2	once	CASSPRYTTDTQYF	TGTGCCAGCAGCCCGCGCTATACCACAGATACGCAGTATTTT
NA	TRBJ2-5	TRBV9	NA	CASSRDSNQETQYF	TGTGCCAGCAGCCGGGACTCTAACCAAGAGACCCAGTACTTC
NA	TRBJ1-1	TRBV5-4	NA	CASSLGALNTEAFF	TGTGCCAGCAGCTTGGGGGCCCTGAACACTGAAGCTTTCTTT
TRBD1	TRBJ1-2	TRBV12-5	NA	CASGLSLLLDRVEGYTF	TGTGCTAGTGGTTTATCTTTGCTCCTGGACAGGGTGGAAGGCTACACCTTC
TRBD2	TRBJ2-7	TRBV7-9	once	CASSPFMSGSINEQYF	TGTGCCAGCAGCCCCTTTATGAGCGGGAGTATCAACGAGCAGTACTTC
TRBD1	TRBJ1-5	TRBV7-9	NA	CASSRTGGNGQPQHF	TGTGCCAGCAGCCGGACAGGGGGCAATGGCCAGCCCCAGCATTTT
TRBD2	TRBJ2-1	TRBV18	NA	CASSPTSGRASEQFF	TGTGCCAGCTCACCGACTAGCGGGAGGGCCAGCGAGCAGTTCTTC
TRBD1	TRBJ1-2	TRBV2	NA	CASSETGVRGYTF	TGTGCCAGCAGTGAAACAGGGGTTCGAGGCTACACCTTC
NA	TRBJ2-1	TRBV12-5	once	CASGLVLRGQGGDEQFF	TGTGCTAGTGGTTTAGTTTTACGAGGGCAGGGAGGCGATGAGCAGTTCTTC
NA	TRBJ2-7	TRBV7-7	NA	CASSLEAGSSYEQYF	TGTGCCAGCAGCTTAGAGGCAGGGTCCTCCTACGAGCAGTACTTC
TRBD2	TRBJ2-2	TRBV19	once	CASSIESGRTGELFF	TGTGCCAGTAGTATAGAAAGCGGGAGGACCGGGGAGCTGTTTTTT
NA	TRBJ2-3	TRBV3-1/TRBV3-2	NA	CASSQDRSTDTQYF	TGTGCCAGCAGCCAAGACCGGAGCACAGATACGCAGTATTTT
NA	TRBJ1-2	TRBV11-1	NA	CARMGRGGYTF	TGTGCCAGAATGGGTAGAGGGGGCTACACCTTC
TRBD1	TRBJ1-2	TRBV18	NA	CASSPSGGSDYGYTF	TGTGCCAGCTCACCGTCAGGGGGCTCAGACTATGGCTACACCTTC
TRBD2	TRBJ2-1	TRBV4-1	NA	CASSRKNTGTSDHNEQFF	TGCGCCAGCAGCCGAAAAAATACCGGGACTAGCGACCACAATGAGCAGTTCTTC